This T cell receptor (beta chain) is drawn from a study of response to subunit inactivated influenza vaccine. This clonotype showed up many times. Its antigen is unknown. The CDR3 runs to 14 residues. Germline assignment: CDR1 SQVTM and CDR2 ANQGSEA. The J segment lost 2 bases and the V segment lost 2 bases, leaving 3 bases of the junction unmatched. Study findings and constraints: T cells newly recruited by each seasonal influenza vaccination are few, the authors suggested.

TCRdb called the RT-PCR reads again in MiXCR, with one record for every CDR3 protein. The sample has approximately 300,000 distinct CDR3 sequences, 20% to 25% seen once. The sequencing here drew on PBMCs from blood, taken less than 22 months after vaccination. The chain combines TRBV29-1 with TRBJ2-5; 9 bases are shared with TRBD2. The clonotype was recovered from a man aged 45-69 years who received an inactivated influenza vaccine. The CDR3 sequence: CSVERLAGQETQYF. The CDR3 coding sequence is TGCAGCGTTGAACGCCTAGCGGGACAAGAGACCCAGTACTTC.